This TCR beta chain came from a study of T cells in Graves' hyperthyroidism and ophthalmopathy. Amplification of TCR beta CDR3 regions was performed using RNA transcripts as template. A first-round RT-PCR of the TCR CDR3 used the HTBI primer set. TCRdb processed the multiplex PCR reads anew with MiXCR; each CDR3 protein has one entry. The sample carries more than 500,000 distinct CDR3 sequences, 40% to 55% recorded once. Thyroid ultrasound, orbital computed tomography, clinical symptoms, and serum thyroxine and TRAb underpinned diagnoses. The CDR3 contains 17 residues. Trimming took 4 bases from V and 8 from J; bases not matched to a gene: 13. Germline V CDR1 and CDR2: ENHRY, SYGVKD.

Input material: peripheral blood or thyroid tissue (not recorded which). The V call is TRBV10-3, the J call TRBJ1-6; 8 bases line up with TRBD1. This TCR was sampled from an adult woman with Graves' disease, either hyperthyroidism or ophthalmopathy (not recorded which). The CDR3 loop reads CAISARDPGQGDSPLHF. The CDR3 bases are TGTGCCATCAGTGCTAGAGATCCCGGACAGGGTGATTCACCCCTCCACTTT.